Listed below are T cell receptor beta chains from one sample, sequenced in a study of blood T cell repertoires in COVID-19. Data came from immunoSEQ multiplex PCR; TCRdb stores just in-frame clones and leaves some out. Of 190,000 or so clones detected, 90% appear once; the ten largest clones hold less than 0.7%. Material: peripheral blood. All receptors come from a man in his fifties with acute or convalescent COVID-19. Each CDR3 is given with its conserved first and last residue. The D gene is left open where the match is weak. Size is stated for part of the rows, as once, few or many counts, or as a class when the clone is expanded.

abundance	v_gene	d_gene	len	j_gene	CDR3nt	CDR3aa
.	TRBV18	.	15	TRBJ2-2	TGTGCCAGCTCAGCTGAACAGGGCCCGGGCGGGGAGCTGTTTTTT	CASSAEQGPGGELFF
once	TRBV28	.	16	TRBJ2-3	TGTGCCAGCAGTTTTTTCGTTCGGGGGGCCACAGATACGCAGTATTTT	CASSFFVRGATDTQYF
.	TRBV7-9	.	17	TRBJ2-3	TGTGCCAGCAGCTCTCCAAAAGCTCGATCCGCCACAGATACGCAGTATTTT	CASSSPKARSATDTQYF
.	TRBV5-1	TRBD2	18	TRBJ2-3	TGCGCCAGTGGGTCGACTAGCGGGGTCAGATTTAGCACAGATACGCAGTATTTT	CASGSTSGVRFSTDTQYF
.	TRBV11-3	TRBD1	16	TRBJ2-6	TGTGCCAGCAGCTTAGGATCCGGGACAGGGTCCAACGTCCTGACTTTC	CASSLGSGTGSNVLTF
.	TRBV4-2	.	13	TRBJ1-5	TGTGCCAGCAGCCAAGATGCGGGACTTGCCCAGCATTTT	CASSQDAGLAQHF
.	TRBV4-1	.	14	TRBJ2-4	TGCGCCAGCAGCCAAGCTCTTTCTGGGGAGATTCAGTACTTC	CASSQALSGEIQYF
.	TRBV4-2	.	14	TRBJ1-1	TGTGCCAGCAGCCACGAGGGTCGGTTAACTGAAGCTTTCTTT	CASSHEGRLTEAFF
.	TRBV6-5	.	14	TRBJ1-1	TGTGCCAGCAGGCGTGAACCATCGAACACTGAAGCTTTCTTT	CASRREPSNTEAFF
.	TRBV29-1	.	12	TRBJ2-3	TGCAGCCTAGGGGTGGGGTCAGATACGCAGTATTTT	CSLGVGSDTQYF
.	TRBV15	.	15	TRBJ2-7	TGTGCCACCAGCAAGGGGCGGGACTTATACTACGAGCAGTACTTC	CATSKGRDLYYEQYF
.	TRBV7-9	TRBD1	13	TRBJ1-1	TGTGCCAGCAGCATCTGGACAGGTCCTGAAGCTTTCTTT	CASSIWTGPEAFF
.	TRBV7-9	TRBD1	14	TRBJ1-1	TGTGCCAGCAGCAGCGACAGGGCGAACACTGAAGCTTTCTTT	CASSSDRANTEAFF
.	TRBV7-2	TRBD1	16	TRBJ2-2	TGTGCCAGCAGCTTAGCCGGGACAGCGAACACCGGGGAGCTGTTTTTT	CASSLAGTANTGELFF
.	TRBV15	TRBD1	10	TRBJ2-1	TGTGCCACCAGCGGGACAGAACCGTTCTTC	CATSGTEPFF
.	TRBV2	TRBD2	16	TRBJ2-5	TGTGCCAGCAGTGACCGGACTAGCGGGAGAAGGGAGACCCAGTACTTC	CASSDRTSGRRETQYF
.	TRBV10-3	TRBD2	17	TRBJ2-1	TGTGCCATCGGTGATTGGCGGGCGACTAGCGGAAACAATGAGCAGTTCTTC	CAIGDWRATSGNNEQFF
few	TRBV2	.	13	TRBJ1-5	TGTGCCAGCAGTGGTCGCCAGAATCAGCCCCAGCATTTT	CASSGRQNQPQHF
.	TRBV27	.	15	TRBJ1-5	TGTGCCAGCAGTTTATCGAGGGATAGCAATCAGCCCCAGCATTTT	CASSLSRDSNQPQHF
.	TRBV6-5	.	15	TRBJ1-2	TGTGCCAGCAGAATAGACTTAGGAGGGGCGGATGGCTACACCTTC	CASRIDLGGADGYTF
.	TRBV6-4	TRBD2	18	TRBJ2-3	TGTGCCAGCAGTGACTCTTTGCTAGCGGGGGCCGCACGAGATACGCAGTATTTT	CASSDSLLAGAARDTQYF
.	TRBV19	.	16	TRBJ1-5	TGTGCCAGTAGCCTCCCGGACACCCGGGTGAATCAGCCCCAGCATTTT	CASSLPDTRVNQPQHF
.	TRBV6-5	.	14	TRBJ1-2	TGTGCCAGCAGCGCAGGGCCCCCCCCCTGGGGCTACACCTTC	CASSAGPPPWGYTF
.	TRBV19	TRBD1	14	TRBJ1-3	TGTGCCAGTAGAACAGGGGGCCCTGGAAACACCATATATTTT	CASRTGGPGNTIYF
.	TRBV30	.	15	TRBJ2-3	TGTGCCTGGAGTCTTGGTAGCGGAGACACAGATACGCAGTATTTT	CAWSLGSGDTDTQYF
.	TRBV7-2	TRBD2	19	TRBJ2-6	TGTGCCAGCAGCTCGGGACTAGCGGGGTTGGGCTCTGGGGCCAACGTCCTGACTTTC	CASSSGLAGLGSGANVLTF
.	TRBV7-9	.	13	TRBJ2-4	TGTGCCAGCAGCTTAGAGGACTCCAGAATTCAGTACTTC	CASSLEDSRIQYF
.	TRBV6-1	.	13	TRBJ1-1	TGTGCCAGCAGTGAATACCAGGACACTGAAGCTTTCTTT	CASSEYQDTEAFF
.	TRBV21-1	.	14	TRBJ2-2	TGTGCCAGCAATCAATTTACCGGGGAGACGGAGCTGTTTTTT	CASNQFTGETELFF
.	TRBV4-2	TRBD2	16	TRBJ2-3	TGTGCCAGCAGCCGTGAGCCTAGCGGGAGCACAGATACGCAGTATTTT	CASSREPSGSTDTQYF
.	TRBV4-1	TRBD1	16	TRBJ1-5	TGCGCCAGCAGCCAAGGGGGACAGGGGGCTGGCCAGCCCCAGCATTTT	CASSQGGQGAGQPQHF
.	TRBV7-2	.	16	TRBJ1-3	TGTGCCAGCAGCTTAATAGGCGGGGGCGCCGGAAACACCATATATTTT	CASSLIGGGAGNTIYF
.	TRBV5-4	.	15	TRBJ1-4	TGTGCCAGCAGCTTCGGACAGACCGAAAATGAAAAACTGTTTTTT	CASSFGQTENEKLFF
.	TRBV10-3	TRBD1	14	TRBJ1-6	TGTGCCACATCCGGGACAGGGAACGTATCACCCCTCCACTTT	CATSGTGNVSPLHF
.	TRBV6-6	.	15	TRBJ1-5	TGTGCCAGCAGTTACAGGGGGGGACTGGGTCAGCCCCAGCATTTT	CASSYRGGLGQPQHF
.	TRBV7-3	TRBD2	15	TRBJ2-2	TGTGCCAGCAGCCTCTCAGCGGGAGGCACCGGGGAGCTGTTTTTT	CASSLSAGGTGELFF
.	TRBV4-2	.	16	TRBJ1-1	TGTGCCAGCAGCCAAGATTCGGCGGTCGGAAACACTGAAGCTTTCTTT	CASSQDSAVGNTEAFF
.	TRBV19	TRBD1	14	TRBJ1-1	TGTGCCAGTAGTTTCATGACAGGGGGCACTGAAGCTTTCTTT	CASSFMTGGTEAFF
.	TRBV7-6	.	15	TRBJ2-3	TGTGCCAGCAGCTTAGCGCAGACAGGTACAGATACGCAGTATTTT	CASSLAQTGTDTQYF
.	TRBV23-1	.	17	TRBJ1-4	TGCGCCAGCAGTCAGGGTCCGGGCCCCTCGGGGGGTGAAAAACTGTTTTTT	CASSQGPGPSGGEKLFF
.	TRBV30	.	15	TRBJ1-3	TGTGCCTGGAGTGCAAAGGACAGCTCGGGAAACACCATATATTTT	CAWSAKDSSGNTIYF